One sample yielded the 19 T cell receptor beta chains listed below, sequenced in a study of cytomegalovirus exposure and HLA in healthy donors. 13 Jbeta primers and 60 Vbeta primers were used for the PCR. Clones were read by immunoSEQ multiplex PCR, and TCRdb kept only the in-frame ones, dropping some. The table lists some 180,000 clones, about 78% of them singletons, with 2.9% in the top ten. The sample comprised PBMCs. These receptors all come from a woman younger than 45 in good health and CMV-seronegative.

Only a few counts were recorded for this clone. V gene TRBV6-5 combines with J gene TRBJ1-1; 7 bases match TRBD1. This CDR3 is 16 amino acids long. Germline CDR1 and CDR2: MNHEY and SVGAGI. With V trimmed by 0 bases and J by 0 bases, 4 bases remained unmatched. The CDR3 region is CASSYSSTGVNTEAFF. The CDR3 nucleotides read TGTGCCAGCAGTTACTCGAGCACAGGGGTGAACACTGAAGCTTTCTTT.

This CDR3 is CASSQVGRSSYNEQFF. The CDR3 DNA is TGTGCCAGCAGCCAAGTTGGGAGGAGCTCCTACAATGAGCAGTTCTTC. This chain links TRBV4-2 with TRBJ2-1; perhaps TRBD2 as D (6 bases). The V gene lost 1 base and the J gene lost 0 bases, with 10 bases spanning the gap. This CDR3 has 16 amino acids. Germline assignment: CDR1 LGHNA and CDR2 YNFKEQ.

J is TRBJ1-2 and V is TRBV6-5, with 8 bases fitting TRBD1. This CDR3 region has 16 residues. The J segment lost 5 bases and the V segment lost 4 bases, leaving 12 bases of the junction unmatched. CDR1 and CDR2 (germline): MNHEY, SVGAGI. CDR3 bases: TGTGCCAGCAGTTCCCATTCCGGACAGGGTGGGTATGGCTACACCTTC. Translated, it gives CASSSHSGQGGYGYTF.

J is TRBJ1-5 and V is TRBV10-1; D is possibly TRBD1 (5 bases). The germline CDR1 and CDR2 sequences are WNHNN and SYGVQD (reference sequence). V lost 10 bases and J lost 2, with 15 bases in between. The length of the CDR3 is 14 residues. CDR3 region: CAIEAGRRNQPQHF. DNA of the CDR3: TGCGCCATTGAAGCAGGGAGGCGCAATCAGCCCCAGCATTTT.

This clone was picked up a small number of times. The chain joins TRBV12-5 to TRBJ2-3; 8 positions match TRBD1. Losses at the gene ends were 5 bases for V and 4 bases for J; bases not matched to a gene: 8. The CDR3 length is 15 residues. Germline values: CDR1 LGHNT, CDR2 FRNRAP. The CDR3 nucleotides read TGTGCTAGTGGTCTACGGACAGGGTTCGCAGATACGCAGTATTTT. It is translated as CASGLRTGFADTQYF.

This rearrangement joins TRBV4-2 to TRBJ2-1; D gene unclear. The germline gives CDR1 LGHNA, CDR2 YNFKEQ. This CDR3 comprises 15 residues. The V and J ends lost 0 bases and 4 bases respectively, with 10 bases between them. CDR3 nucleotides: TGTGCCAGCAGCCAAGATTTTTCCCAGTACAATGAGCAGTTCTTC. It specifies CASSQDFSQYNEQFF.

The chain employs TRBV7-9 and TRBJ2-3; 9 nucleotides align to TRBD1. Germline CDR1 is SEHNR and CDR2 is FQNEAQ (reference sequence). The CDR3 spans 18 residues. The J segment lost 0 bases and the V segment lost 4 bases, leaving 11 bases of the junction unmatched. DNA of the CDR3: TGTGCCAGCAGCTCCACCGACAGGGGGAGAAGAAGCACAGATACGCAGTATTTT. This translates into CASSSTDRGRRSTDTQYF.

This clone was seen only once. This rearrangement joins TRBV7-8 to TRBJ2-5; D is perhaps TRBD1 (5 bases). The CDR3 sequence is 15 residues long. Germline loops: CDR1 SGHVS, CDR2 FQNEAQ. Trimming cost V 4 bases and J 4 bases, with 16 bases left between them. Here the CDR3 DNA reads TGTGCCAGCAGCTCCCCACCCCCAGGGCGAGAGACCCAGTACTTC. Translation gives CASSSPPPGRETQYF.

CDR3 protein: CASSPLAGGPLETQYF. Written as DNA, the CDR3 is TGTGCCAGCAGTCCACTAGCGGGAGGGCCTTTAGAGACCCAGTACTTC. The J gene is TRBJ2-5, the V gene TRBV27; 13 bases are a match to TRBD2. The ends lost 5 bases at V and 4 bases at J; junction bases unmatched: 7. Germline V gives CDR1 MNHEY, CDR2 SMNVEV (reference sequence). The CDR3 totals 16 residues.

The chain's CDR3 is CASSMGLPGQLYGYTF. The CDR3 nucleotides read TGTGCCAGTAGTATGGGGTTGCCGGGACAGCTTTATGGCTACACCTTC. The chain combines TRBV19 with TRBJ1-2, with 7 bases identical to TRBD1. This CDR3 spans 16 amino acids. V shed 3 bases and J 5 bases; nucleotides not matched to a gene: 12. Germline CDR1 is LNHDA and CDR2 is SQIVND (reference sequence).

The rearrangement links TRBV7-9 to TRBJ2-1; possibly TRBD2 for D (6 bases). The germline CDR1 and CDR2 sequences are SEHNR and FQNEAQ (reference sequence). Trimming took 1 base from V and 2 from J, leaving 12 bases between them. The CDR3 length is 16 residues. This CDR3 reads CASSLDAGSPYNEQFF. The CDR3 bases are TGTGCCAGCAGCTTAGACGCCGGGAGCCCCTACAATGAGCAGTTCTTC.

This clone was found once. The genes are TRBV2 and TRBJ1-3; the D gene is possibly TRBD1 (6 bases). Deletions cut 4 bases from V and 0 bases from J, with 7 bases between. Per the germline V gene, CDR1 is SNHLY and CDR2 is FYNNEI. The CDR3 covers 14 residues. As DNA, the CDR3 is TGTGCCAGCAGTGTGGACAGCTCTGGAAACACCATATATTTT. It is translated as CASSVDSSGNTIYF.

The J gene is TRBJ2-7, the V gene TRBV5-4; 10 bases are shared with TRBD2. Germline trimming cut 1 base from V and 6 bases from J; bases unmatched to any gene: 16. This CDR3 contains 18 residues. Germline values: CDR1 SGHNT, CDR2 YYREEE (reference sequence). CDR3 in DNA: TGTGCCAGCAGCTTGACGTATAGGGTGGCTAGCGGGAGCCTCGAGCAGTACTTC. This translates into CASSLTYRVASGSLEQYF.

The chain links TRBV2 to TRBJ1-4, with D possibly TRBD1 on 5 matching bases. Per the germline V gene, CDR1 is SNHLY and CDR2 is FYNNEI. The ends were cut back, 7 bases at V and 8 bases at J, with 14 bases in the middle. The CDR3 contains 13 residues. DNA of the CDR3: TGTGCCAGCAAGAACAGCGGGGACGAAAAACTGTTTTTT. Encoded protein: CASKNSGDEKLFF.

This chain joins TRBV5-1 and TRBJ2-2; 10 positions match TRBD2. J lost 6 bases, V lost 0 bases, and 8 bases had no gene match. CDR1 is SGHRS, CDR2 YFSETQ, per germline. This CDR3 spans 17 amino acids. The CDR3 is CASSLAGSGGVAGELFF. CDR3 bases: TGCGCCAGCAGCTTGGCCGGAAGCGGGGGGGTCGCCGGGGAGCTGTTTTTT.

V and J are TRBV21-1 and TRBJ1-4; TRBD1 is the table's D call and was not checked against the DNA. TRBV21-1 constitutes a pseudogene. The CDR3 is made up of 16 amino acids. As DNA, the CDR3 is TGTGCCAGCATCAGGGACAGGAGACGGACTAATGAAAAACTGTTTTTT. It encodes CASIRDRRRTNEKLFF.

This sequence joins TRBV5-1 and TRBJ2-3; a possible D gene is TRBD2 (5 bases). V was pared by 1 base and J by 2 bases, with 8 bases between. The CDR3 loop spans 14 amino acids. Germline CDR1 reads SGHRS; CDR2 reads YFSETQ. The CDR3: CASSLLLDTDTQYF. In nucleotides, the CDR3 is TGCGCCAGCAGCTTGCTACTAGACACAGATACGCAGTATTTT.

The genes are TRBV28 and TRBJ2-7; 9 nucleotides line up with TRBD1. The V gene's germline CDR1 is MDHEN and CDR2 SYDVKM. The CDR3 length is 15 residues. Unmatched junction bases numbered 12, after V lost 5 bases and J lost 7 bases. The chain's CDR3 is CASSRTPGQGWEQYF. As DNA, the CDR3 is TGTGCCAGCAGTCGTACCCCGGGACAGGGTTGGGAGCAGTACTTC.

The rearrangement joins TRBV11-2 to TRBJ2-3, with TRBD2 matching over 13 bases. CDR3 length: 18 amino acids. Germline V gene sequence: CDR1 SGHAT, CDR2 FQNNGV. The ends lost 5 bases at V and 0 bases at J; junction bases unmatched: 8. CDR3 in amino acids: CASSRSTSGGASTDTQYF. The CDR3 DNA reads TGTGCCAGCAGCCGAAGCACTAGCGGGGGGGCTAGCACAGATACGCAGTATTTT.